The TCR beta chain described here comes from a study of control samples from healthy donors and cancer patients (dated by TCRdb to about 2020). From a lookup of the germline V gene, CDR1 and CDR2 are LGHNA and YNFKEQ. Reading from cysteine to phenylalanine, the CDR3 counts 19 amino acids. The retained sequence is limited to the CDR3, 57 bases, with the frame set at the first base. V has 1 base trimmed and J has 1 base trimmed; junction bases matching no gene number 11. Receptor libraries were prepared by the immunoSEQ multiplex PCR assay. Entries here come from immuneACCESS through TCRdb and include only in-frame sequences with V and J called. Some clones fail to appear in such tables; in the studies checked, an unresolved V gene covers under half of the shortfall, and the cause of the remainder is unknown. The sample contains 70,000 to 80,000 clones, roughly 84% of them found a single time. Approximately 16% of the sample is in the top ten clones.

Turning to this clone: Its antigen is still unknown. No base-level quality is on record; no much larger clone is a single base apart.

The sequence joins TRBV4-2 to TRBJ2-3; 10 central bases correspond to TRBD2. The sample consisted of blood. The receptor comes from a man aged 50 to 60 in good health. The DNA is TGTGCCAGCAGCCAAGTTATAGCGGGAGGTTGGGCAGGCACAGATACGCAGTATTTT. Translation gives CASSQVIAGGWAGTDTQYF.